A selection of T cell receptor beta chains follows, all from one sample in a study of technical replicates of blood from a few donors. Sequencing used immunoSEQ multiplex PCR; TCRdb keeps in-frame clones, though not all of them. Of about 100,000 clones listed, almost 96% were seen once; the top ten hold approximately 0.22%. Material for sequencing was T cells isolated from PBMCs. These receptors all come from a human donor in good health. CDR3s include the opening cysteine and the closing phenylalanine or tryptophan. D genes are given only for firm matches. Clone size is stated in some rows and not others, as once, few, many or a class when expanded.

CDR3	DNA	size	V	D	J
CASSLRVGETQYF	TGTGCCAGCAGCCTCAGGGTCGGCGAGACCCAGTACTTC	.	TRBV27	.	TRBJ2-5
CATSREDRGADQPQHF	TGTGCCACCAGCAGGGAAGACAGGGGTGCGGATCAGCCCCAGCATTTT	.	TRBV15	TRBD1	TRBJ1-5
CASETTGYGANVLTF	TGTGCCAGTGAAACGACAGGGTACGGGGCCAACGTCCTGACTTTC	.	TRBV28	TRBD1	TRBJ2-6
CASSYYGSGEKLFF	TGTGCCAGCAGTTACTATGGTAGTGGTGAAAAACTGTTTTTT	.	TRBV6-6	.	TRBJ1-4
CASRQKGVSYNEQFF	TGTGCCAGCAGACAAAAAGGGGTCTCCTACAATGAGCAGTTCTTC	.	TRBV7-2	.	TRBJ2-1
CASSFPGSIYEQYF	TGTGCCAGCAGCTTTCCCGGGTCGATTTACGAGCAGTACTTC	.	TRBV7-2	.	TRBJ2-7
CASSPGTGSYGYTF	TGTGCCAGCAGCCCCGGGACAGGGTCCTATGGCTACACCTTC	.	TRBV7-9	TRBD1	TRBJ1-2
CASSIVAGTTGELFF	TGTGCCAGTAGTATAGTGGCGGGGACCACCGGGGAGCTGTTTTTT	few	TRBV19	.	TRBJ2-2
CAIRKDRELYGYTF	TGTGCCATCAGAAAGGACAGGGAATTGTATGGCTACACCTTC	.	TRBV10-3	TRBD1	TRBJ1-2
CASSTGLHEQYF	TGTGCCAGCTCGACAGGGTTACACGAGCAGTACTTC	.	TRBV2	TRBD1	TRBJ2-7
CASSGLTGINEQFF	TGTGCCAGCAGCGGACTCACGGGAATCAATGAGCAGTTCTTC	.	TRBV27	.	TRBJ2-1
CASRVGVGNTGELFF	TGTGCCAGCAGAGTAGGGGTAGGGAACACCGGGGAGCTGTTTTTT	.	TRBV6-5	.	TRBJ2-2
CASSSPGQIYTEAFF	TGTGCCAGCAGCTCCCCGGGACAGATTTACACTGAAGCTTTCTTT	.	TRBV13	TRBD1	TRBJ1-1
CASSDTGAGANVLTF	TGCGCCAGCAGCGATACAGGGGCTGGGGCCAACGTCCTGACTTTC	.	TRBV5-1	TRBD1	TRBJ2-6
CASSPVQGELGTQYF	TGTGCCAGCTCACCAGTACAGGGAGAGTTAGGTACGCAGTATTTT	.	TRBV18	.	TRBJ2-3
CASSDSMSLGAGEGEQFF	TGTGCCAGCAGTGACTCGATGTCTTTGGGAGCGGGAGAGGGTGAGCAGTTCTTC	.	TRBV6-4	TRBD2	TRBJ2-1
CAWSELSRDTEAFF	TGTGCCTGGAGTGAACTTAGCAGGGACACTGAAGCTTTCTTT	.	TRBV30	.	TRBJ1-1
CASRPEAGNQETQYF	TGTGCCAGCAGACCCGAGGCAGGGAACCAAGAGACCCAGTACTTC	.	TRBV7-6	.	TRBJ2-5
CASRPGQGPVPRQPQHF	TGTGCCAGCAGACCTGGACAGGGGCCCGTTCCCCGACAGCCCCAGCATTTT	.	TRBV28	TRBD1	TRBJ1-5
CATHSGDLYEQYF	TGTGCCACCCATTCAGGGGACCTCTACGAGCAGTACTTC	.	TRBV6-5	.	TRBJ2-7
CASSIVTSGNYEQFF	TGTGCCAGTAGTATCGTGACTAGCGGGAACTATGAGCAGTTCTTC	once	TRBV19	TRBD2	TRBJ2-1
CASSYRQGYNEQFF	TGCGCCAGCAGCTACCGACAGGGGTACAATGAGCAGTTCTTC	.	TRBV5-1	TRBD1	TRBJ2-1
CASSLSQGLSSYEQYF	TGTGCCAGCAGCTTATCTCAGGGCTTAAGCTCCTACGAGCAGTACTTC	.	TRBV5-4	.	TRBJ2-7
CASSDSGGAGETQYF	TGTGCCAGCAGTGATAGCGGGGGGGCCGGAGAGACCCAGTACTTC	.	TRBV6-4	TRBD2	TRBJ2-5
CASKGINTGELFF	TGTGCCAGCAAGGGGATTAACACCGGGGAGCTGTTTTTT	.	TRBV6-4	.	TRBJ2-2
CASSHGDRHVQETQYF	TGCGCCAGCAGCCATGGGGACAGGCACGTCCAAGAGACCCAGTACTTC	.	TRBV4-1	TRBD1	TRBJ2-5
CAWGKQGASYEQYF	TGTGCCTGGGGCAAACAGGGTGCTTCCTACGAGCAGTACTTC	.	TRBV30	.	TRBJ2-7
CGRGRNTEAFF	TGTGGCAGGGGGCGGAACACTGAAGCTTTCTTT	few	TRBV2	TRBD1	TRBJ1-1
CASSYGTGDQETQYF	TGTGCCAGCAGTTACGGGACAGGGGACCAAGAGACCCAGTACTTC	once	TRBV6-5	TRBD1	TRBJ2-5
CASSPRIRTVSYEQYF	TGTGCCAGCAGCCCTAGGATCCGGACAGTTTCATACGAGCAGTACTTC	.	TRBV14	.	TRBJ2-7
CASSLQGRKGHSGANVLTF	TGCGCCAGCAGCTTACAGGGCAGAAAAGGCCACTCTGGGGCCAACGTCCTGACTTTC	.	TRBV5-1	.	TRBJ2-6
CASSTTSGSYNEQFF	TGTGCCAGCAGTACGACTAGCGGGTCGTACAATGAGCAGTTCTTC	.	TRBV6-1	TRBD2	TRBJ2-1
CASSDRGRVSSYEQYF	TGTGCCAGCAGTGACCGGGGTCGGGTAAGCTCCTACGAGCAGTACTTC	.	TRBV27	.	TRBJ2-7
CASSFGQSYEQYF	TGTGCCAGCAGCTTCGGACAGAGCTACGAGCAGTACTTC	.	TRBV7-3	.	TRBJ2-7
CARSPGTPYEQYF	TGTGCCAGAAGCCCAGGGACACCCTACGAGCAGTACTTC	.	TRBV5-3	.	TRBJ2-7
CASNLGTSTYEQYF	TGTGCCAGCAACCTGGGGACATCTACCTACGAGCAGTACTTC	.	TRBV5-8	.	TRBJ2-7
CASSPGTGGVTEAFF	TGTGCCAGCAGTCCAGGGACAGGGGGTGTAACTGAAGCTTTCTTT	.	TRBV6-5	TRBD1	TRBJ1-1
CASSPTQWDTEAFF	TGTGCCAGCAGCCCGACTCAATGGGACACTGAAGCTTTCTTT	.	TRBV7-9	.	TRBJ1-1
CAWSVQVASEAFF	TGTGCCTGGAGTGTACAGGTCGCATCTGAAGCTTTCTTT	few	TRBV30	.	TRBJ1-1
CAWSTQGSYGYTF	TGTGCCTGGAGTACACAGGGGTCCTATGGCTACACCTTC	.	TRBV30	TRBD1	TRBJ1-2
CAWSQGLDIQYF	TGTGCCTGGTCTCAGGGGTTGGACATTCAGTACTTC	.	TRBV30	.	TRBJ2-4
CASMTGGNQPQHF	TGTGCCAGCATGACAGGGGGCAATCAGCCCCAGCATTTT	.	TRBV6-6	TRBD1	TRBJ1-5
CASSLSFWQVNTGELFF	TGTGCCAGCAGTTTATCTTTTTGGCAGGTGAACACCGGGGAGCTGTTTTTT	.	TRBV27	.	TRBJ2-2
CASSWRSGNTIYF	TGTGCCAGCTCTTGGAGGTCTGGAAACACCATATATTTT	.	TRBV6-1	.	TRBJ1-3
CASRRQGAVQPQHF	TGTGCCAGCAGACGGCAGGGGGCTGTTCAGCCCCAGCATTTT	few	TRBV28	TRBD1	TRBJ1-5
CASSLADRTNYGYTF	TGTGCCAGCAGCTTAGCAGACAGGACTAACTATGGCTACACCTTC	.	TRBV7-8	.	TRBJ1-2
CASSLVAGGGQPQHF	TGTGCCAGCAGCTTAGTGGCAGGGGGCGGGCAGCCCCAGCATTTT	.	TRBV7-8	TRBD1	TRBJ1-5
CASSQVETLDYEQYF	TGCGCCAGCAGCCAAGTAGAGACACTTGACTACGAGCAGTACTTC	.	TRBV4-1	.	TRBJ2-7
CASSQVGQGYEQYF	TGTGCCAGCAGCCAAGTGGGACAGGGATACGAGCAGTACTTC	.	TRBV14	TRBD1	TRBJ2-7
CASSDEDRVADTGELFF	TGTGCCAGCAGTGACGAGGACAGGGTTGCGGACACCGGGGAGCTGTTTTTT	once	TRBV6-1	TRBD1	TRBJ2-2
CASSVTSAETQYF	TGTGCCAGCAGCGTGACTAGCGCGGAGACCCAGTACTTC	.	TRBV11-3	TRBD2	TRBJ2-5
CASRPGWSYEQYF	TGCGCCAGCAGACCAGGGTGGTCGTACGAGCAGTACTTC	.	TRBV4-1	.	TRBJ2-7
CASSLFQGKGYTF	TGTGCCAGCAGTTTATTCCAGGGCAAGGGCTACACCTTC	.	TRBV6-5	.	TRBJ1-2
CASSFLIQETQYF	TGTGCCAGCAGCTTCTTAATTCAAGAGACCCAGTACTTC	.	TRBV7-9	.	TRBJ2-5
CASSIVENTEAFF	TGTGCCAGTAGTATTGTAGAGAACACTGAAGCTTTCTTT	.	TRBV19	.	TRBJ1-1
CAWSVAGTGYTGELFF	TGTGCCTGGAGTGTAGCCGGGACAGGGTACACCGGGGAGCTGTTTTTT	.	TRBV30	TRBD1	TRBJ2-2
CASSLRASGVQETQYF	TGTGCCAGCAGTTTACGAGCTAGCGGGGTCCAAGAGACCCAGTACTTC	.	TRBV27	TRBD2	TRBJ2-5
CASSQAGDGYEQYF	TGCGCCAGCAGCCAAGCGGGAGACGGCTACGAGCAGTACTTC	.	TRBV5-1	TRBD2	TRBJ2-7
CASSLEKGAYTGELFF	TGTGCCAGCAGCTTAGAGAAGGGGGCCTACACCGGGGAGCTGTTTTTT	.	TRBV11-2	TRBD1	TRBJ2-2
CASSFGQGDEQFF	TGTGCCAGCAGCTTCGGACAGGGCGATGAGCAGTTCTTC	.	TRBV5-6	TRBD1	TRBJ2-1